This TCR beta chain was retrieved from a study of OX40 agonist ivuxolimab in advanced cancers. The germline CDR1 and CDR2 sequences are PRHDT and FYEKMQ (reference sequence). This CDR3 comprises 15 residues. J gave up 3 bases and V 2 bases, and 4 bases lay outside the gene matches. In this sample, this clone turned up once. The antigen remains unidentified. Blood sampling took place at baseline, cycle 4 day 1, and cycle 7 day 1. Method: immunoSEQ multiplex PCR; TCRdb's copy keeps in-frame clones and lacks some. The data hold 55,000 to 85,000 clones, with around 90% observed a single time. Findings and limits, study-wide: Clones of CD4+ and CD8+ blood T cells grew by week 6 at doses of 0.1 to 3.0 mg/kg.

The TCR originated in an adult with an advanced solid tumor such as melanoma, head and neck, liver or kidney cancer. V gene TRBV13 combines with J gene TRBJ2-1; 7 nucleotides line up with TRBD1. Sequencing was performed on CD4+ or CD8+ T cells sorted from blood, taken in a trial of the OX40 agonist ivuxolimab. The DNA for the CDR3 is TGTGCCAGCAGCTTACTGGGACAGATCTACAATGAGCAGTTCTTC. It codes for CASSLLGQIYNEQFF.